Listed below are T cell receptor beta chains from one sample, sequenced in a study of shared clonotypes between healthy human individuals. Clones were sequenced by immunoSEQ multiplex PCR, and TCRdb holds only the in-frame ones, with some missing. Among around 480,000 clones listed, around 79% were seen once. The material sequenced was PBMCs. The receptors were sampled from a woman aged 40 to 50 in good health. Some clones in this sample may be carry-over from other donors' samples. Each CDR3 is given with its conserved first and last residue. Fields, in order: clone size, V gene, D gene, J gene, CDR3 DNA, CDR3 protein. D genes are given only for firm matches. Clone size, where shown, is once, few, many, or a class for clones that have expanded.

few	TRBV11-2	TRBD1	TRBJ2-7	TGTGCCAGCAGCTCACAACAGGGGGTCTACGAGCAGTACTTC	CASSSQQGVYEQYF
.	TRBV10-1	.	TRBJ2-7	TGCGCCAGCAGTTCTAGCTGGGGCGAGCAGTACTTC	CASSSSWGEQYF
.	TRBV4-1	.	TRBJ2-7	TGCGCCAGCAGCCAAGATCGGTGGGACCCCTACGAGCAGTACTTC	CASSQDRWDPYEQYF
.	TRBV19	.	TRBJ2-3	TGTGCCAGTAGTACATCTAGCGGAGGGGGAGATACGCAGTATTTT	CASSTSSGGGDTQYF
.	TRBV4-1	.	TRBJ2-1	TGCGCCAGCAGCCAAGAGGGGAGAGGGGCTAGAGTCCTGTTCTTC	CASSQEGRGARVLFF
medium-sized	TRBV2	TRBD2	TRBJ2-1	TGTGCCAGCCGGGCGGGAGCCAGCCACAATGAGCAGTTCTTC	CASRAGASHNEQFF
once	TRBV7-2	TRBD1	TRBJ1-1	TGTGCCAGCAGCTTAGCGGCAGGGGGCAATACTGAAGCTTTCTTT	CASSLAAGGNTEAFF
.	TRBV7-9	TRBD1	TRBJ1-5	TGTGCCAGCAGCCTCGCAGGGGGACCCAATCAGCCCCAGCATTTT	CASSLAGGPNQPQHF
.	TRBV29-1	TRBD2	TRBJ2-7	TGCAGCGTACTTAGCGGGAGCCTCTACGAGCAGTACTTC	CSVLSGSLYEQYF
.	TRBV19	.	TRBJ2-4	TGTGCCAGTACCACGAGCGCAGGGGACATTCAGTACTTC	CASTTSAGDIQYF
many	TRBV19	.	TRBJ2-1	TGTGCCAGTAGTAGGGGCGTGGAACGACCCTACAATGAGCAGTTCTTC	CASSRGVERPYNEQFF
once	TRBV7-9	.	TRBJ2-7	TGTGCCAGCAGCTTTCCCGGGGGCGGTTACGAGCAGTACTTC	CASSFPGGGYEQYF
.	TRBV28	.	TRBJ2-5	TGTGCCAGCAGCCCACCCAGCGTTGGAGGGTTTGAGCAGTACTTC	CASSPPSVGGFEQYF
.	TRBV7-9	TRBD2	TRBJ2-3	TGTGCCAGCAGCTTCAGCGGGAGCGGGGCAGATACGCAGTATTTT	CASSFSGSGADTQYF
.	TRBV18	.	TRBJ1-2	TGTGCCAGCTCACAGGACAAGAACTATGGCTACACCTTC	CASSQDKNYGYTF